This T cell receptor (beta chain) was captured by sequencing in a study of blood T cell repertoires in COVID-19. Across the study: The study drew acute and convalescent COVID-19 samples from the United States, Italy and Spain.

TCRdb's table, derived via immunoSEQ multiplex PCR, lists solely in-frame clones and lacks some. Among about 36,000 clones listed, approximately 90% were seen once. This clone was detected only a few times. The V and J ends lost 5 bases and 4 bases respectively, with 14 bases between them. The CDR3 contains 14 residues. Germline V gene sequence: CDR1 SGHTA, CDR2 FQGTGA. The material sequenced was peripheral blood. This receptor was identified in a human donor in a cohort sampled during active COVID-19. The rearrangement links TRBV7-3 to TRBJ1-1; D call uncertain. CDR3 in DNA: TGTGCCAGCAGCCCCAGCTCGGGGTCCACTGAAGCTTTCTTT. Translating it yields CASSPSSGSTEAFF.